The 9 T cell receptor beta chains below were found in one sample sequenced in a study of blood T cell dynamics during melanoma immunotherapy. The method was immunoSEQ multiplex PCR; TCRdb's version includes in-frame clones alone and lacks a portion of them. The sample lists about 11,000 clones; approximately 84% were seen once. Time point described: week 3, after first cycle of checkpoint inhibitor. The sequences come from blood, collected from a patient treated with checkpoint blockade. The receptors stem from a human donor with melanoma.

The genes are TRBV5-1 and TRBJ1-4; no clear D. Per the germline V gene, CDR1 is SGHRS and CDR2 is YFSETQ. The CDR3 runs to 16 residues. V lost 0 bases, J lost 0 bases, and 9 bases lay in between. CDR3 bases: TGCGCCAGCAGCTTGGTAGGAGAGACAACTAATGAAAAACTGTTTTTT. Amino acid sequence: CASSLVGETTNEKLFF.

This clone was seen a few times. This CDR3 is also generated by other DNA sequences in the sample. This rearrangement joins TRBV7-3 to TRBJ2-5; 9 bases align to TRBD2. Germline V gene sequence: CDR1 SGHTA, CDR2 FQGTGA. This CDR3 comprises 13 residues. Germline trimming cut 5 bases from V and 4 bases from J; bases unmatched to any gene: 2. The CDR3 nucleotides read TGTGCCAGCAGCGTTAGCGGGGGAGAGACCCAGTACTTC. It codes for CASSVSGGETQYF.

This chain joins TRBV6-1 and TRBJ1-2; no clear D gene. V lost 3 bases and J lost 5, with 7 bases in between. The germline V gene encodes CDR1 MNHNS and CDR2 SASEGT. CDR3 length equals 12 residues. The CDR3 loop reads CASSDNWYGYTF. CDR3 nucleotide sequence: TGTGCCAGCAGTGACAATTGGTATGGCTACACCTTC.

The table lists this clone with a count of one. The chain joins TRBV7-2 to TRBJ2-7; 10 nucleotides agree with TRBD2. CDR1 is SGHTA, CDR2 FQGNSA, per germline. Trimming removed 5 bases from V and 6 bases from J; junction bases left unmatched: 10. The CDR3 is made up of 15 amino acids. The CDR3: CASSPGASGGREQYF. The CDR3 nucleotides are TGTGCCAGCAGCCCAGGGGCTAGCGGGGGTCGCGAGCAGTACTTC.

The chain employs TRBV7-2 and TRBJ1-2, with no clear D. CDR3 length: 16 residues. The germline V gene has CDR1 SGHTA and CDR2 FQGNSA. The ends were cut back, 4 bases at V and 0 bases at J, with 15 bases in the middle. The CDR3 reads CASSSLFNYANYGYTF. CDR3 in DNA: TGTGCCAGCAGCTCCCTTTTTAACTACGCTAACTATGGCTACACCTTC. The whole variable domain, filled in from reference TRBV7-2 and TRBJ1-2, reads GAGVSQSPSNKVTEKGKDVELRCDPISGHTALYWYRQSLGQGLEFLIYFQGNSAPDKSGLPSDRFSAERTGGSVSTLTIQRTQQEDSAVYLCASSSLFNYANYGYTFGSGTRLTVV.

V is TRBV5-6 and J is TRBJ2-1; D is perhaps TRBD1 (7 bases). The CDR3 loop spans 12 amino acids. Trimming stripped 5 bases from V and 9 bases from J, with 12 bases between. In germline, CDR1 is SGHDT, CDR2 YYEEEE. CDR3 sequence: CASSAGGIEQFF. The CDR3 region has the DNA TGTGCCAGCAGTGCAGGGGGGATTGAGCAGTTCTTC.

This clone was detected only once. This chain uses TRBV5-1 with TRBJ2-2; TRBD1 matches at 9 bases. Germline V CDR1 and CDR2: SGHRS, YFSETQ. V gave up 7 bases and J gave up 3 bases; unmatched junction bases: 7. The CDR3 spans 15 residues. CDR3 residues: CASRPGTGYTGELFF. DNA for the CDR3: TGCGCCAGCCGCCCGGGGACAGGGTACACCGGGGAGCTGTTTTTT.

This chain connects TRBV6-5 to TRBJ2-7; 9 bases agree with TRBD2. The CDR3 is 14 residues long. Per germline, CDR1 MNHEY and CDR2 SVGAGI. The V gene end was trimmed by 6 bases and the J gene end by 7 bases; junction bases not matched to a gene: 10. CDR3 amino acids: CASRPPGLAGEQYF. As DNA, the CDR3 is TGTGCCAGCAGACCCCCGGGACTAGCTGGGGAGCAGTACTTC.

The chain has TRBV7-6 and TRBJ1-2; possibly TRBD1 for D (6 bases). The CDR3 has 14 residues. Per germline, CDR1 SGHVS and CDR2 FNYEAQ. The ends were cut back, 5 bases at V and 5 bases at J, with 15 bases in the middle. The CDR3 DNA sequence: TGTGCCAGCAGCCGGACAGATCAAGATTATGGCTACACCTTC. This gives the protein CASSRTDQDYGYTF.